One sample yielded the 18 T cell receptor beta chains listed below, sequenced in a study of Ad26.COV2.S vaccination and SARS-CoV-2 variants. Treatment given: roughly 20 received Ad26.COV2.S at low or high dose, single or two shots; roughly five received placebo; per-sample allocation not given. The samples were gathered on day 63 after the first injection of vaccine or placebo. Assay: immunoSEQ multiplex PCR; the TCRdb copy retains only in-frame clones and omits some. The data hold around 300,000 clones, with 75% to 90% observed a single time. Material: peripheral blood, obtained in a trial of Ad26.COV2.S vaccine versus placebo. These receptors all stem from a person between 18 and 59 years old who received the Ad26.COV2.S COVID-19 vaccine or a placebo.

V gene TRBV7-2 combines with J gene TRBJ2-5; TRBD2 might be the D (6 bases). Trimming shortened V by 1 base and J by 4 bases, and 13 bases separated the two germline ends. This CDR3 has 15 residues. From germline, CDR1 is SGHTA and CDR2 FQGNSA. The CDR3, as DNA: TGTGCCAGCAGCTTAGGAGGAGGGTCGGCAGAGACCCAGTACTTC. It yields the protein CASSLGGGSAETQYF.

The gene calls are TRBV28 and TRBJ2-1; 8 positions match TRBD2. Unmatched junction bases numbered 5, after V lost 1 base and J lost 6 bases. The germline CDR1 and CDR2 sequences are MDHEN and SYDVKM. The CDR3 consists of 15 residues. CDR3 loop: CASSLSRGVINEQFF. The CDR3, as DNA: TGTGCCAGCAGTTTATCGCGGGGGGTAATCAATGAGCAGTTCTTC.

The chain employs TRBV7-6 and TRBJ2-5, with D possibly called TRBD1 or TRBD2 (6 bases each). The V end was cut by 3 bases, the J end by 5 bases, with 19 bases between. Per the germline V gene, CDR1 is SGHVS and CDR2 is FNYEAQ. The CDR3 contains 16 residues. CDR3 protein: CASSFTGGGRRETQYF. CDR3 coding DNA: TGTGCCAGCAGCTTTACCGGGGGCGGAAGACGTGAGACCCAGTACTTC.

The sample holds one count of this clone. V gene TRBV7-2 combines with J gene TRBJ1-3; D may be TRBD1 (6 bases). Germline loops: CDR1 SGHTA, CDR2 FQGNSA. The germline V and J ends were trimmed by 3 bases and 0 bases, with 21 bases remaining between them. This CDR3 has 19 residues. The CDR3 here is CASSLRGERGATSGNTIYF. The CDR3 DNA sequence: TGTGCCAGCAGCTTGAGGGGTGAAAGGGGGGCAACCTCTGGAAACACCATATATTTT.

The chain joins TRBV4-1 to TRBJ2-4; D might be TRBD2 (6 bases). The length of the CDR3 is 19 residues. Trimming took 0 bases from V and 6 from J, leaving 24 bases between them. Germline V lookup: CDR1 MGHRA, CDR2 YSYEKL. This CDR3 reads CASSQDLGRGSGWRNIQYF. CDR3 nucleotide sequence: TGCGCCAGCAGCCAAGATCTGGGTCGGGGGTCAGGGTGGAGAAACATTCAGTACTTC.

The chain has TRBV25-1 and TRBJ2-7, with 8 bases that match TRBD1. This CDR3 contains 15 residues. Germline CDR1 and CDR2: MGHDK and SYGVNS. Trimming cost V 4 bases and J 2 bases; bases outside gene matches: 7. The DNA for the CDR3 is TGTGCCAGCAGTGTCAACAGGGGGTACCCCTACGAGCAGTACTTC. This sequence encodes CASSVNRGYPYEQYF.

The V gene is TRBV5-4, the J gene TRBJ2-5; 8 bases line up with TRBD2. CDR1 is SGHNT and CDR2 is YYREEE in the germline V gene (reference sequence). Germline trimming cut 7 bases from V and 1 base from J; bases unmatched to any gene: 9. This CDR3 has 15 residues. CDR3 sequence: CASYPRREGQETQYF. The CDR3 DNA sequence: TGTGCCAGCTACCCTCGACGGGAGGGCCAAGAGACCCAGTACTTC.

J is TRBJ1-1 and V is TRBV27; D not resolved. V lost 7 bases and J 2 bases, leaving 14 bases between the germline ends. CDR1 and CDR2 (germline): MNHEY, SMNVEV (reference sequence). The CDR3 length is 14 residues. This CDR3 reads CASKTTAFNTEAFF. CDR3 DNA sequence: TGTGCCAGCAAAACAACAGCGTTCAACACTGAAGCTTTCTTT.

This clone was found a few times. The chain uses TRBV27 and TRBJ2-7; 8 nucleotides align to TRBD2. Germline trimming cut 4 bases from V and 4 bases from J; bases unmatched to any gene: 9. The CDR3 totals 15 residues. Per the germline V gene, CDR1 is MNHEY and CDR2 is SMNVEV (reference sequence). The CDR3 region has the DNA TGTGCCAGCAGTTGGACTAGTCCGGGAGGGTACGAGCAGTACTTC. As protein: CASSWTSPGGYEQYF.

The rearrangement joins TRBV11-2 to TRBJ2-2; D unclear. Trimming took off 4 bases at V and 0 bases at J, with 18 bases between the two ends. This CDR3 region has 18 residues. Germline assignment: CDR1 SGHAT and CDR2 FQNNGV. The CDR3 sequence is CASSSEILGLANTGELFF. The CDR3 region has the DNA TGTGCCAGCAGCTCCGAAATCCTTGGATTAGCGAACACCGGGGAGCTGTTTTTT.

The V and J genes are TRBV6-5 and TRBJ1-6; D is undetermined. V lost 1 base and J 8 bases, leaving 12 bases between the germline ends. This CDR3 spans 15 amino acids. Germline loops: CDR1 MNHEY, CDR2 SVGAGI. This chain's CDR3 is CASSYFKDGDSPLHF. CDR3 nucleotide sequence: TGTGCCAGCAGTTACTTCAAGGACGGCGATTCACCCCTCCACTTT.

This chain links TRBV14 with TRBJ2-5; 11 bases agree with TRBD2. Germline loops: CDR1 SGHDN, CDR2 FVKESK. V shed 3 bases and J 5 bases; nucleotides not matched to a gene: 8. The CDR3 is 16 residues long. The CDR3 region is CASSQPRLAGLETQYF. For the CDR3, the DNA is TGTGCCAGCAGCCAGCCCAGACTAGCGGGGTTGGAGACCCAGTACTTC.

The V gene is TRBV7-8, the J gene TRBJ1-3, with 7 bases identical to TRBD1. Germline values: CDR1 SGHVS, CDR2 FQNEAQ. V shed 5 bases, J shed 1 base, and the junction held 8 bases outside the gene matches. CDR3 length equals 16 residues. The CDR3 DNA is TGTGCCAGCAGCCCAGAGGAGGGGGCATCTGGAAACACCATATATTTT. This translates into CASSPEEGASGNTIYF.

This chain joins TRBV6-1 and TRBJ1-6, with TRBD1 matching over 7 bases. This CDR3 spans 14 amino acids. The germline CDR1 and CDR2 sequences are MNHNS and SASEGT. J was trimmed by 10 bases and V by 2 bases; bases with no gene match: 5. The CDR3 here is CASSEPGGRSPLHF. For the CDR3, the DNA is TGTGCCAGCAGTGAACCAGGGGGGAGATCACCCCTCCACTTT.

This clone was detected only once. The chain recombines TRBV28 with TRBJ1-2; 8 positions match TRBD1. With V trimmed by 4 bases and J by 3 bases, 7 bases remained unmatched. This CDR3 comprises 15 residues. Germline V gene lookup returns CDR1 MDHEN and CDR2 SYDVKM. The CDR3 region has the DNA TGTGCCAGCAGTTCGGGACAGGCGACCGACTATGGCTACACCTTC. This codes for CASSSGQATDYGYTF.

The chain combines TRBV7-2 with TRBJ1-2, with TRBD1 as a possible D gene (5 bases). The CDR3 contains 18 residues. Trimming pared 0 bases from V and 0 bases from J, leaving 17 bases between. Germline V gene lookup returns CDR1 SGHTA and CDR2 FQGNSA. CDR3 nucleotides: TGTGCCAGCAGCTTAGCGCGGGGTTCCGGGGCCCCTAACTATGGCTACACCTTC. Translation gives CASSLARGSGAPNYGYTF. Full variable domain (missing parts from reference TRBV7-2 and TRBJ1-2): GAGVSQSPSNKVTEKGKDVELRCDPISGHTALYWYRQSLGQGLEFLIYFQGNSAPDKSGLPSDRFSAERTGGSVSTLTIQRTQQEDSAVYLCASSLARGSGAPNYGYTFGSGTRLTVV.

This clone was observed a single time. The V call is TRBV28, the J call TRBJ2-1; 8 bases line up with TRBD2. The trim removed 8 bases at V and 7 bases at J, leaving 7 bases unmatched. Germline V CDR1 and CDR2: MDHEN, SYDVKM. The CDR3 has 13 amino acids. DNA for the CDR3: TGTGCCAGCCTTGAACGGGAGGGGAATGAGCAGTTCTTC. It yields the protein CASLEREGNEQFF. Using reference TRBV28 and TRBJ2-1 for the parts outside the CDR3, the full variable domain is DVKVTQSSRYLVKRTGEKVFLECVQDMDHENMFWYRQDPGLGLRLIYFSYDVKMKEKGDIPEGYSVSREKKERFSLILESASTNQTSMYLCASLEREGNEQFFGPGTRLTVL.

The V call is TRBV5-4, the J call TRBJ1-4, with 10 bases that match TRBD1. This CDR3 is 13 amino acids long. V trimming: 5 bases; J trimming: 10 bases; junction bases outside the gene matches: 5. Looked up from germline, CDR1 is SGHNT and CDR2 is YYREEE (reference sequence). CDR3 residues: CASRGTGDGKLFF. The CDR3 bases are TGTGCCAGCAGGGGGACAGGGGACGGAAAACTGTTTTTT.